This paragraph reports one TCR beta chain. The sample belongs to a study of blood T cell repertoires in COVID-19. Study context: The samples span acute and convalescent COVID-19 from the United States, Italy and Spain. From T cells, B-cell-depleted T cells, or PBMCs came the material, which was cDNA or gDNA.

How the authors handled the data: Cell counts per sample came from amplifying reference gene primers. TCRdb's table, derived via immunoSEQ multiplex PCR, lists solely in-frame clones and lacks some. V, J and clone size are those of that table, while D and trimming were read from the DNA. The table has some 110,000 clones, about 89% seen once; the top ten hold 5.1%. The specimen was peripheral blood. The sequence came from a human donor in a cohort sampled during active COVID-19.

The CDR3 loop is CASSVRAGQGELFF. For the CDR3, the DNA is TGTGCCAGCAGCGTCAGAGCGGGACAAGGGGAGCTGTTTTTT. The chain carries TRBV9 and TRBJ2-2; perhaps TRBD2 as D (7 bases). V was trimmed by 2 bases and J by 8 bases, leaving 13 bases between them. The CDR3 spans 14 residues. CDR1 SGDLS and CDR2 YYNGEE come from the germline V gene.